This TCR beta chain was profiled in a study of identical twins. Study-level findings and limits: Out-of-frame alpha sequences shared by twins showed excess low generation probability. Out-of-frame beta chain sequences displayed weaker excess sharing between twins. Beta clonotypes that were abundant in cord blood contained fewer insertions, a pattern absent from memory repertoires.

In the case of this clonotype: Its antigen is still unknown.

Template switching introduced a universal primer site, and the cDNA bore unique molecular identifiers. TCRdb re-called the 5' RACE reads through MiXCR, storing one row per CDR3 protein. The sample carries hundreds of thousands of distinct CDR3 sequences, roughly an eighth recorded once. The CDR3 length is 18 residues. Between the trimmed V and J ends, which lost 1 base and 0 bases, there was a span of 13 bases. Germline V gives CDR1 LGHNA, CDR2 YSLEER. The origin of this receptor is a woman under 30 in good health. Sequencing was carried out using memory (CD45RO+) T cells sorted from blood. This rearrangement joins TRBV4-3 to TRBJ2-6, with D tentatively TRBD2 (6 bases). CDR3 protein: CASSQVPAGSSGANVLTF. The DNA for the CDR3 is TGCGCCAGCAGCCAAGTCCCAGCGGGTTCCTCTGGGGCCAACGTCCTGACTTTC.